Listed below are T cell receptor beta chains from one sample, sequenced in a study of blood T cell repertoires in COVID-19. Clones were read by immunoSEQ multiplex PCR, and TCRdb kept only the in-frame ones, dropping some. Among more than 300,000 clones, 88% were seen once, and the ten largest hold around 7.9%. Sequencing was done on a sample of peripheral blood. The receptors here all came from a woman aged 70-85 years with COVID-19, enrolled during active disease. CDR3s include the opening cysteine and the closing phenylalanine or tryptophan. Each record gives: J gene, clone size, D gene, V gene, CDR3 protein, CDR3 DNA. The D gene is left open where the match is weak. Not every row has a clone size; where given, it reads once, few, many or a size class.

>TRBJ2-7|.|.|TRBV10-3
CAISARTVDEQYF
TGTGCCATCAGTGCCCGGACAGTCGACGAGCAGTACTTC
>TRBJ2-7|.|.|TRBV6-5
CASSYSKARGIHEQYF
TGTGCCAGCAGTTACTCGAAGGCCCGGGGTATCCACGAGCAGTACTTC
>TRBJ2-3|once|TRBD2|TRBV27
CASSSTLLAGVTDTQYF
TGTGCCAGCAGTTCAACGTTGTTAGCGGGGGTGACAGATACGCAGTATTTT
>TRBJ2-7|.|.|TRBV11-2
CASSPPLAGNEQYF
TGTGCCAGCAGCCCCCCCCTCGCCGGTAACGAGCAGTACTTC
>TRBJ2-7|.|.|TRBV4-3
CASSQAGLGLREQYF
TGCGCCAGCAGCCAAGCGGGACTGGGTCTAAGGGAGCAGTACTTC
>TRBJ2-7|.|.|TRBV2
CASSERWAGLSYEQYF
TGTGCCAGCAGTGAGCGCTGGGCGGGGCTTTCCTACGAGCAGTACTTC
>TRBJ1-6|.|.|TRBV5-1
CASSLGPRAVHSPLHF
TGCGCCAGCAGCTTGGGCCCCCGAGCGGTTCATTCACCCCTCCACTTT
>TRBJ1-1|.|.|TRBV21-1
CASSKGTASMNTEAFF
TGTGCCAGCAGCAAAGGGACAGCCTCCATGAACACTGAAGCTTTCTTT
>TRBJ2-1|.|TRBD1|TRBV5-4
CASSLDRGYREQFF
TGTGCCAGCAGCTTGGACAGGGGATACAGGGAGCAGTTCTTC
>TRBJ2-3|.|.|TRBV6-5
CASTRQGLVADTQYF
TGTGCCAGCACCAGACAGGGACTAGTCGCAGATACGCAGTATTTT
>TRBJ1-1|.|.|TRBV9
CASSPQRANTEAFF
TGTGCCAGCAGCCCCCAGCGGGCGAACACTGAAGCTTTCTTT
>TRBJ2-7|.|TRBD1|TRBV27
CASSPGQGVGEQYF
TGTGCCAGCAGTCCCGGACAGGGGGTAGGGGAGCAGTACTTC
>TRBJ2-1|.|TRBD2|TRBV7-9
CASSSLTGGPGNEQFF
TGTGCCAGCAGCTCCCTGACGGGGGGGCCGGGGAATGAGCAGTTCTTC
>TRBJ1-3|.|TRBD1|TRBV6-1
CASSPTGTEGNTIYF
TGTGCCAGCAGTCCTACCGGGACAGAGGGAAACACCATATATTTT
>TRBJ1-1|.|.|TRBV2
CASSEDLGVTEAFF
TGTGCCAGCAGTGAAGACCTAGGGGTCACTGAAGCTTTCTTT
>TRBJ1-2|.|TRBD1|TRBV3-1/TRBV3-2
CASSQDNFLGTGGIIYGYTF
TGTGCCAGCAGCCAAGATAATTTCCTCGGGACAGGGGGAATAATATATGGCTACACCTTC
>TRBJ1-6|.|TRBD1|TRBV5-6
CASSLGQGVRSPLHF
TGTGCCAGCAGCCTGGGACAGGGGGTTCGATCACCCCTCCACTTT
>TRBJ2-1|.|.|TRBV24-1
CATSDVGAGSSYNEQFF
TGTGCCACCAGTGATGTTGGGGCGGGGAGCTCCTACAATGAGCAGTTCTTC
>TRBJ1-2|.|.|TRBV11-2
CASSSLRRLTYGYTF
TGTGCCAGCAGCTCCCTCCGGAGGCTCACGTATGGCTACACCTTC
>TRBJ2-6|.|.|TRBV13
CASSPTPGANVLTF
TGTGCCAGCAGCCCGACACCTGGGGCCAACGTCCTGACTTTC
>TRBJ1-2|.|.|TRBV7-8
CASSSAEVRGYTF
TGTGCCAGCAGCTCCGCCGAAGTCAGAGGCTACACCTTC
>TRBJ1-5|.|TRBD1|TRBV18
CASSPGDRGFSNQPQHF
TGTGCCAGCTCACCGGGGGACAGGGGATTCAGCAATCAGCCCCAGCATTTT
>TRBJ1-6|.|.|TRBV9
CASSEETGSSYNSPLHF
TGTGCCAGCAGCGAGGAGACAGGTAGCTCCTATAATTCACCCCTCCACTTT
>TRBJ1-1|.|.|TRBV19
CASSIKVDAGTEAFF
TGTGCCAGTAGTATAAAGGTCGACGCGGGGACTGAAGCTTTCTTT
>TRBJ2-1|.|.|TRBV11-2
CASSSIRSGEQFF
TGTGCCAGCAGCTCGATACGCTCCGGTGAGCAGTTCTTC
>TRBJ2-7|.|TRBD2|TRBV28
CASSFSRAGGSDEQYF
TGTGCCAGCAGTTTCTCTCGCGCGGGGGGCAGCGACGAGCAGTACTTC
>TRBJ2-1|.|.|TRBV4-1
CASSRSEENNEQFF
TGCGCCAGCAGCCGCAGCGAAGAGAACAATGAGCAGTTCTTC
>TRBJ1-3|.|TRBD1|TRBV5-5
CASSLGGTGLSSGNTIYF
TGTGCCAGCAGCTTGGGAGGGACAGGGCTAAGCTCTGGAAACACCATATATTTT
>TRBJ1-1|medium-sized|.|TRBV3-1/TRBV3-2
CASSQYTSGNTEAFF
TGTGCCAGCAGCCAATACACCTCGGGGAACACTGAAGCTTTCTTT
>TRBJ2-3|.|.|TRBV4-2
CASSQVGMSGTDTQYF
TGTGCCAGCAGCCAAGTTGGTATGTCGGGTACAGATACGCAGTATTTT
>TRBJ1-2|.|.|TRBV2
CASRSNSPGYTF
TGTGCCAGCCGCAGTAACAGTCCTGGGTACACCTTC
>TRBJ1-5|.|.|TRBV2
CATNRDTSNQPQHF
TGTGCCACCAACAGGGATACCAGCAATCAGCCCCAGCATTTT
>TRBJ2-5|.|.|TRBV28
CASSSLVGAGETQYF
TGTGCCAGCAGTTCTCTCGTGGGGGCAGGGGAGACCCAGTACTTC
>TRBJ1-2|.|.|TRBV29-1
CSVMSGSAYGYTF
TGCAGCGTCATGAGTGGTTCCGCCTATGGCTACACCTTC
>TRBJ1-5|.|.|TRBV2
CASSETYGQPQHF
TGTGCCAGCAGTGAAACCTATGGTCAGCCCCAGCATTTT
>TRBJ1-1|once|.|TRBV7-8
CASSLGTSWNTEAFF
TGTGCCAGCAGCTTAGGTACCAGTTGGAACACTGAAGCTTTCTTT
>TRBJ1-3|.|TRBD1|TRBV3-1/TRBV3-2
CASSRGTGTTGNTIYF
TGTGCCAGCAGCCGGGGGACAGGGACTACTGGAAACACCATATATTTT
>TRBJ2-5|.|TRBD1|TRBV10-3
CAISPHIGTAETQYF
TGTGCCATCAGTCCTCACATAGGGACAGCGGAGACCCAGTACTTC
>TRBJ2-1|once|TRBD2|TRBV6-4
CASSGEGLAGGRQFF
TGTGCCAGCAGTGGAGAGGGACTAGCGGGGGGGCGACAGTTCTTC
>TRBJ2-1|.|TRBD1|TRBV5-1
CASSPGQGSYNEQFF
TGCGCCAGCAGCCCGGGACAGGGTTCCTACAATGAGCAGTTCTTC
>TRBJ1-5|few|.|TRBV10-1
CASRGQSNQPQHF
TGCGCCAGCAGGGGGCAGAGCAATCAGCCCCAGCATTTT
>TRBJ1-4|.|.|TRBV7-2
CASSFVTGEKLFF
TGTGCCAGCAGCTTCGTCACAGGCGAAAAACTGTTTTTT